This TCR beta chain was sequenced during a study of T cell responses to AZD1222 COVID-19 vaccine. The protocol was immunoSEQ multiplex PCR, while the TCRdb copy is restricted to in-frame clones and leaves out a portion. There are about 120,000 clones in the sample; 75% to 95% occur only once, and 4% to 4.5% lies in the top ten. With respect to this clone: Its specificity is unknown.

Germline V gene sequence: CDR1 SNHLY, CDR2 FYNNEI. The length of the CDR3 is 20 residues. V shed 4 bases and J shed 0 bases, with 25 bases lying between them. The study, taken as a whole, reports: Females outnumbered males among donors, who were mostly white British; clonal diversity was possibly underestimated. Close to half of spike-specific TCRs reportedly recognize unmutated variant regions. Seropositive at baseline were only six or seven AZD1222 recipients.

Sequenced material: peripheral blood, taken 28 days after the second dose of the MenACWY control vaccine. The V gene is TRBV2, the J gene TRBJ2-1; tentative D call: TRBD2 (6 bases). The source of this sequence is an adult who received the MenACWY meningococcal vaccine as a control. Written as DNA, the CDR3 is TGTGCCAGCAGTGGGACGATCTCGGTGGGAGGCTTAGGCTCCTACAATGAGCAGTTCTTC. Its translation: CASSGTISVGGLGSYNEQFF.